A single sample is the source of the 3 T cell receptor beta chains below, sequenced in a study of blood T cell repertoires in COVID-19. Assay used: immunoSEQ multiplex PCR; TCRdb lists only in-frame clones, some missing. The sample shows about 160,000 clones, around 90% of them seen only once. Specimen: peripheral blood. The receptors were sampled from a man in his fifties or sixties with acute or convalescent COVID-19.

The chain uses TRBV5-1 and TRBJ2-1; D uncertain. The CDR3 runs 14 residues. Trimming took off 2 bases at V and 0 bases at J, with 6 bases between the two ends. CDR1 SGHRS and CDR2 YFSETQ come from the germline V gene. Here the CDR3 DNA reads TGCGCCAGCAGCTTTGAGAGCTCCTACAATGAGCAGTTCTTC. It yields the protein CASSFESSYNEQFF.

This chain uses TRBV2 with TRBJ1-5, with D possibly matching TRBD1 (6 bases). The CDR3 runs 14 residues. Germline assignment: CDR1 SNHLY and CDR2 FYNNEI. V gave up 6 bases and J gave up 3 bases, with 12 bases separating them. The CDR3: CASSSGADNQPQHF. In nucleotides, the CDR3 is TGTGCCAGCAGCTCAGGGGCGGACAATCAGCCCCAGCATTTT.

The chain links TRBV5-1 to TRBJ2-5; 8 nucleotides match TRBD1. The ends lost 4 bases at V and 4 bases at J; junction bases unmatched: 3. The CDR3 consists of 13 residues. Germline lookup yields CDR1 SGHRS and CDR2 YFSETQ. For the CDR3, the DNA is TGCGCCAGCAGCCGGGGACAGGCAGAGACCCAGTACTTC. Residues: CASSRGQAETQYF. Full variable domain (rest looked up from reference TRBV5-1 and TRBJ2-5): KAGVTQTPRYLIKTRGQQVTLSCSPISGHRSVSWYQQTPGQGLQFLFEYFSETQRNKGNFPGRFSGRQFSNSRSEMNVSTLELGDSALYLCASSRGQAETQYFGPGTRLLVL.